A selection of T cell receptor beta chains follows, all from one sample in a study of blood T cell repertoires in COVID-19. Repertoires were generated with immunoSEQ multiplex PCR, while TCRdb's copy carries only in-frame clones and drops some. This sample carries 130,000 or so clones, about four fifths of them seen once, and the ten largest clones take 16%. The sample consisted of peripheral blood. Receptors were obtained from a man aged 60 to 69 with active or convalescent COVID-19. CDR3s include the opening cysteine and the closing phenylalanine or tryptophan. A D gene is named only where the DNA matches it firmly. Not all rows give a size; the values are once, few, many and, for expanded clones, a class.

V: TRBV19
D: TRBD1
J: TRBJ1-4
size: -
DNA: TGTGCCAGTCGAGGGGGCAGGAATGAAAAACTGTTTTTT
CDR3: CASRGGRNEKLFF

V: TRBV11-2
D: TRBD1
J: TRBJ1-3
size: -
DNA: TGTGCCAGCAGCCTCCGGACAGGGCGCTCTGGAAACACCATATATTTT
CDR3: CASSLRTGRSGNTIYF

V: TRBV2
D: -
J: TRBJ2-6
size: -
DNA: TGTGCCAGTAAGGACGGGAGGGCCAACGTCCTGACTTTC
CDR3: CASKDGRANVLTF

V: TRBV3-1/TRBV3-2
D: TRBD1
J: TRBJ2-7
size: -
DNA: TGTGCCAGCAGCCAAAGGACAGGGGGCTACGAGCAGTACTTC
CDR3: CASSQRTGGYEQYF

V: TRBV6-5
D: TRBD1
J: TRBJ2-7
size: -
DNA: TGTGCCAGCAGTTTTGGACAGGTTTCCTACGAGCAGTACTTC
CDR3: CASSFGQVSYEQYF

V: TRBV4-2
D: -
J: TRBJ1-1
size: -
DNA: TGTGCCAGCAGCCAAGTAGGAGACAGCGCTATGAACACTGAAGCTTTCTTT
CDR3: CASSQVGDSAMNTEAFF

V: TRBV5-5
D: -
J: TRBJ2-7
size: -
DNA: TGTGCCAGCAGCTTGGGTCCAGGGAACTACGAGCAGTACTTC
CDR3: CASSLGPGNYEQYF

V: TRBV30
D: -
J: TRBJ2-7
size: -
DNA: TGTGCCTGGAGTGCAGACAACAGTGGTTCCGAGCAGTACTTC
CDR3: CAWSADNSGSEQYF

V: TRBV5-1
D: TRBD1
J: TRBJ2-2
size: many
DNA: TGCGCCAGCAAAGCTGACAGGGCGAACACCGGGGAGCTGTTTTTT
CDR3: CASKADRANTGELFF

V: TRBV7-2
D: -
J: TRBJ2-7
size: -
DNA: TGTGCCAGCAGCCCCCGCCCAGGACTATCAGAGTACGAGCAGTACTTC
CDR3: CASSPRPGLSEYEQYF

V: TRBV7-9
D: TRBD2
J: TRBJ2-3
size: -
DNA: TGTGCCAGCAGCTGGCAGAGGTACCCGGGACTAGTTAGCACAGATACGCAGTATTTT
CDR3: CASSWQRYPGLVSTDTQYF

V: TRBV19
D: -
J: TRBJ2-7
size: -
DNA: TGTGCCAGTAGTAACGATCGTCGACCCAGCGACGAGCAGTACTTC
CDR3: CASSNDRRPSDEQYF

V: TRBV3-1/TRBV3-2
D: -
J: TRBJ2-7
size: -
DNA: TGTGCCAGCAGCCAAATGACAGACTCCTACGAGCAGTACTTC
CDR3: CASSQMTDSYEQYF

V: TRBV6-2/TRBV6-3
D: -
J: TRBJ1-5
size: -
DNA: TGTGCCAGCAGTTACTCATGGCCCATGGAGCCCCAGCATTTT
CDR3: CASSYSWPMEPQHF

V: TRBV18
D: -
J: TRBJ2-7
size: -
DNA: TGTGCCAGCTCACGTACCGACACCTACGAGCAGTACTTC
CDR3: CASSRTDTYEQYF

V: TRBV29-1
D: -
J: TRBJ2-5
size: many
DNA: TGCAGCGTTGAAAGGGGGGGATGGGGAGAGACCCAGTACTTC
CDR3: CSVERGGWGETQYF

V: TRBV4-1
D: TRBD1
J: TRBJ2-4
size: -
DNA: TGCGCCAGCAGCCAAGAACAGGGGCCGCCCAAAAACATTCAGTACTTC
CDR3: CASSQEQGPPKNIQYF

V: TRBV5-4
D: TRBD2
J: TRBJ2-7
size: -
DNA: TGTGCCAGCAGCCCAGGACTTAGCGGGAGAGGCTACGAGCAGTACTTC
CDR3: CASSPGLSGRGYEQYF

V: TRBV28
D: TRBD1
J: TRBJ1-5
size: few
DNA: TGTGCCAGCAGTTCGGGGACAGCTTATAATCAGCCCCAGCATTTT
CDR3: CASSSGTAYNQPQHF

V: TRBV9
D: -
J: TRBJ2-7
size: -
DNA: TGTGCCAGCAGCGTAGATGCAGGGATTGCATCCTACGAGCAGTACTTC
CDR3: CASSVDAGIASYEQYF

V: TRBV2
D: TRBD2
J: TRBJ2-1
size: few
DNA: TGTGCCAGCAGTGCCGCTAGCGGGAGTGGCAATGAGCAGTTCTTC
CDR3: CASSAASGSGNEQFF

V: TRBV7-9
D: TRBD2
J: TRBJ2-7
size: -
DNA: TGTGCCAGCAGCTTAGCGCCTAGCGGCTACGAGCAGTACTTC
CDR3: CASSLAPSGYEQYF

V: TRBV5-5
D: TRBD1
J: TRBJ2-7
size: -
DNA: TGTGCCAGCAGCGGACAGGGGGCCTACGAGCAGTACTTC
CDR3: CASSGQGAYEQYF

V: TRBV27
D: -
J: TRBJ2-2
size: -
DNA: TGTGCCAGCAGATTCAGGTTGGCCGGGGAGCTGTTTTTT
CDR3: CASRFRLAGELFF

V: TRBV29-1
D: TRBD2
J: TRBJ2-1
size: -
DNA: TGCAGCGTTCAGACTAGCGGGAGCGATGAGCAGTTCTTC
CDR3: CSVQTSGSDEQFF